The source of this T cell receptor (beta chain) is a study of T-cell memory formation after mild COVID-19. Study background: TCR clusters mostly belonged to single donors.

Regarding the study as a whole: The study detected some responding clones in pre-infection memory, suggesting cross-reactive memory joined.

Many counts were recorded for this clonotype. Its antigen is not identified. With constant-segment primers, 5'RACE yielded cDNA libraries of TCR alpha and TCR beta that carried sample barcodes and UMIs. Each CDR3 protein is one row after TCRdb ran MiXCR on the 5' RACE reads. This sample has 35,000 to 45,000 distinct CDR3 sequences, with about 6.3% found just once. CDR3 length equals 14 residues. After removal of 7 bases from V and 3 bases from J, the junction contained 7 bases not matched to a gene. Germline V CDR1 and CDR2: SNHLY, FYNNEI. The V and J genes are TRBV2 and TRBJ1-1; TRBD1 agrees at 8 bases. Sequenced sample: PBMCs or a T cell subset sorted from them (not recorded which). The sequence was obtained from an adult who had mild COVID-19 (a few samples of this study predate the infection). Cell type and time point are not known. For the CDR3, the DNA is TGTGCCAGCAACCTACAGGGGGGCGACACTGAAGCTTTCTTT. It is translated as CASNLQGGDTEAFF.